The 23 T cell receptor beta chains given below trace back to one sample, sequenced in a study of technical replicates of blood from a few donors. Method: immunoSEQ multiplex PCR; TCRdb's copy keeps in-frame clones and lacks some. The sample includes around 12,000 clones, roughly 92% of them seen just once. What was sequenced was PBMCs. The receptors derive from a human donor in good health.

The chain is built from TRBV27 and TRBJ1-5, with D possibly matching TRBD1 (6 bases). The CDR3 is made up of 15 amino acids. CDR1 MNHEY and CDR2 SMNVEV come from the germline V gene (reference sequence). Trimming removed 5 bases from V and 6 bases from J, with 17 bases in between. The CDR3 protein is CASSRGTTAGQPQHF. CDR3 bases: TGTGCCAGCAGTAGGGGGACAACCGCCGGTCAGCCCCAGCATTTT.

V usage is TRBV27 and J usage is TRBJ1-3; 9 nucleotides line up with TRBD1. There are 16 residues in the CDR3. Germline V gene lookup returns CDR1 MNHEY and CDR2 SMNVEV (reference sequence). Germline trimming cut 3 bases from V and 3 bases from J; bases unmatched to any gene: 6. In DNA form, the CDR3 reads TGTGCCAGCAGTTTTACTACAGGGGGCGTTGGAAACACCATATATTTT. This encodes CASSFTTGGVGNTIYF.

V gene TRBV5-4 combines with J gene TRBJ1-1; no clear D gene. This CDR3 spans 17 amino acids. Between the trimmed V and J ends, which lost 4 bases and 0 bases, there was a span of 19 bases. CDR1 is SGHNT, CDR2 YYREEE, per germline (reference sequence). The CDR3 spells CASSLGRGRYMNTEAFF. For the CDR3, the DNA is TGTGCCAGCAGCCTAGGCCGGGGTCGATACATGAACACTGAAGCTTTCTTT.

This chain joins TRBV2 and TRBJ1-4; 7 bases fit TRBD1. V dropped 7 bases and J dropped 0; count of bases not matched to a gene: 5. From germline, CDR1 is SNHLY and CDR2 FYNNEI. The CDR3 has 15 residues. The CDR3 reads CASKDRAPTNEKLFF. CDR3 sequence (DNA): TGTGCCAGCAAAGACAGGGCCCCAACTAATGAAAAACTGTTTTTT.

The chain employs TRBV6-5 and TRBJ2-7, with a tentative D call TRBD1 (6 bases). CDR3 length: 14 residues. Germline V lookup: CDR1 MNHEY, CDR2 SVGAGI. V lost 1 base and J 5 bases, leaving 12 bases between the germline ends. The CDR3, as DNA: TGTGCCAGCAGTTACTTGGGGGCGGTCGACGAGCAGTACTTC. Protein: CASSYLGAVDEQYF.

The rearrangement links TRBV5-1 to TRBJ1-4; the D is unclear. Germline V gene data show CDR1 as SGHRS and CDR2 as YFSETQ. V dropped 4 bases and J dropped 10 bases, with 14 bases sitting between them. CDR3 size: 13 residues. This chain's CDR3 is CASSPGGSRKLFF. The CDR3 DNA is TGCGCCAGCAGCCCCGGCGGATCTAGAAAACTGTTTTTT.

The chain uses TRBV19 and TRBJ1-4; D possibly corresponds to TRBD1 (6 bases). The germline V gene encodes CDR1 LNHDA and CDR2 SQIVND (reference sequence). The CDR3 length is 13 residues. V shed 10 bases and J shed 3 bases, with 12 bases lying between them. Here the CDR3 DNA reads TGTGCCACTCGGACAGATTCTAATGAAAAACTGTTTTTT. It translates to CATRTDSNEKLFF.

For the CDR3, the DNA is TGTGCCAGTTCCCCCTCAGTCAGCAATCAGCCCCAGCATTTT. Translation: CASSPSVSNQPQHF. V is TRBV6-1 and J is TRBJ1-5; D call uncertain. Per germline, CDR1 MNHNS and CDR2 SASEGT. The CDR3 spans 14 residues. Trimming pared 9 bases from V and 1 base from J, leaving 13 bases between.

CDR3 amino acids: CASPDRRPPSETQYF. The CDR3 DNA reads TGTGCCAGTCCGGACAGGCGGCCGCCATCAGAGACCCAGTACTTC. The J gene is TRBJ2-5, the V gene TRBV27; 7 nucleotides line up with TRBD1. Germline V lookup: CDR1 MNHEY, CDR2 SMNVEV (reference sequence). V lost 9 bases, J lost 4 bases, and 14 bases stayed unmatched. The CDR3 covers 15 residues.

The V and J genes are TRBV6-1 and TRBJ2-7; possible D gene TRBD1, 5 bases. CDR1 is MNHNS and CDR2 is SASEGT in the germline V gene. CDR3 length: 14 residues. Trimming left V 5 bases short and J 0 bases short, with 11 bases between. CDR3 loop: CASSSDRYSYEQYF. In DNA, the CDR3 is TGTGCCAGCAGTTCTGACAGATACTCCTACGAGCAGTACTTC.

The chain uses TRBV11-2 and TRBJ2-2; 11 nucleotides align to TRBD2. The V and J ends lost 3 bases and 1 base, in that order; junction bases with no gene match: 7. The germline V gene encodes CDR1 SGHAT and CDR2 FQNNGV. The CDR3 has 18 amino acids. This CDR3 reads CASSFRLAGPLNTGELFF. The CDR3 DNA sequence: TGTGCCAGCAGCTTTAGACTAGCGGGACCCCTGAACACCGGGGAGCTGTTTTTT.

The chain employs TRBV5-1 and TRBJ1-2, with a tentative D call TRBD1 (5 bases). CDR1 is SGHRS, CDR2 YFSETQ, per germline. The CDR3 extends over 14 amino acids. V was cut by 0 bases and J by 6 bases, with 12 bases left in between. DNA for the CDR3: TGCGCCAGCAGCTTGGCCGGGGGAGGGGATGGCTACACCTTC. Its translation: CASSLAGGGDGYTF.

V gene TRBV28 combines with J gene TRBJ1-5; 7 positions match TRBD1. After removal of 4 bases from V and 7 bases from J, the junction contained 10 bases not matched to a gene. The CDR3 sequence is 15 residues long. Germline assignment: CDR1 MDHEN and CDR2 SYDVKM. Here the CDR3 DNA reads TGTGCCAGCAGTTCGACAGGGACACCTGACCAGCCCCAGCATTTT. This sequence encodes CASSSTGTPDQPQHF. The full variable domain, in which reference TRBV28 and TRBJ1-5 provide the parts outside the CDR3, is DVKVTQSSRYLVKRTGEKVFLECVQDMDHENMFWYRQDPGLGLRLIYFSYDVKMKEKGDIPEGYSVSREKKERFSLILESASTNQTSMYLCASSSTGTPDQPQHFGDGTRLSIL.

The chain employs TRBV6-4 and TRBJ2-3; the match to TRBD2 covers 7 bases. Germline trimming cut 0 bases from V and 6 bases from J; bases unmatched to any gene: 3. CDR1 is MRHNA, CDR2 SNTAGT, per germline. This CDR3 has 14 residues. The CDR3 spells CASSDSAGADTQYF. DNA for the CDR3: TGTGCCAGCAGTGACTCGGCGGGAGCCGATACGCAGTATTTT.

This clone showed up just once. The chain uses TRBV5-4 and TRBJ2-7; D might be TRBD1 (5 bases). V lost 4 bases, J lost 3 bases, and 17 bases lay in between. CDR1 SGHNT and CDR2 YYREEE come from the germline V gene (reference sequence). CDR3 length equals 15 residues. CDR3 sequence (DNA): TGTGCCAGCAGCGGAACAAACGCAAGGGGCTACGAGCAGTACTTC. Translating gives CASSGTNARGYEQYF. Variable domain in full (rest from reference TRBV5-4 and TRBJ2-7): ETGVTQSPTHLIKTRGQQVTLRCSSQSGHNTVSWYQQALGQGPQFIFQYYREEENGRGNFPPRFSGLQFPNYSSELNVNALELDDSALYLCASSGTNARGYEQYFGPGTRLTVT.

This sequence joins TRBV7-9 and TRBJ1-2, with D possibly matching TRBD1 (5 bases). Between the trimmed V and J ends, which lost 4 bases and 4 bases, there was a span of 16 bases. Germline lookup yields CDR1 SEHNR and CDR2 FQNEAQ (reference sequence). This CDR3 contains 15 residues. The CDR3 sequence: CASSSEARVIYGYTF. The DNA for the CDR3 is TGTGCCAGCAGCTCAGAGGCCAGGGTAATCTATGGCTACACCTTC.

The table lists this clone with a few counts. V and J are TRBV7-3 and TRBJ2-7; TRBD2 aligns across 7 bases. CDR1 is SGHTA and CDR2 is FQGTGA in the germline V gene. V trimming: 5 bases; J trimming: 4 bases; junction bases outside the gene matches: 11. This CDR3 has 15 residues. The CDR3 region has the DNA TGTGCCAGCAGCCCAGACGGTAATAGCGGGTACGAGCAGTACTTC. It yields the protein CASSPDGNSGYEQYF.

CDR3 DNA sequence: TGTGCCAGCAGCTTGGTCGGGGACTACAATGAGCAGTTCTTC. Its translation: CASSLVGDYNEQFF. This sequence joins TRBV5-6 and TRBJ2-1; possible D gene TRBD2, 5 bases. In germline, CDR1 is SGHDT, CDR2 YYEEEE. The CDR3 length is 14 residues. V was cut by 0 bases and J by 3 bases, with 7 bases left in between.

The chain recombines TRBV5-4 with TRBJ1-1; maybe TRBD1 (5 bases). Trimming took 2 bases from V and 1 from J, leaving 15 bases between them. This CDR3 has 16 residues. The germline V gene has CDR1 SGHNT and CDR2 YYREEE (reference sequence). CDR3 loop: CASSFSQGLSNTEAFF. DNA for the CDR3: TGTGCCAGCAGCTTTAGTCAGGGACTGTCGAACACTGAAGCTTTCTTT. The full variable domain, rest sourced from reference TRBV5-4 and TRBJ1-1, is ETGVTQSPTHLIKTRGQQVTLRCSSQSGHNTVSWYQQALGQGPQFIFQYYREEENGRGNFPPRFSGLQFPNYSSELNVNALELDDSALYLCASSFSQGLSNTEAFFGQGTRLTVV.

The genes are TRBV13 and TRBJ2-1; TRBD2 aligns across 10 bases. CDR1 is PRHDT, CDR2 FYEKMQ, per germline (reference sequence). The junction had 6 bases not matched to a gene; V was cut back by 3 bases and J by 7 bases. This CDR3 region has 15 residues. Here the CDR3 DNA reads TGTGCCAGCAGCTTTACTAGCGGGAACCTTAATGAGCAGTTCTTC. This codes for CASSFTSGNLNEQFF.

This chain connects TRBV19 to TRBJ1-2; D ambiguous. Trimming cost V 4 bases and J 0 bases, with 3 bases left between them. Germline CDR1 LNHDA, CDR2 SQIVND (reference sequence). The CDR3 spans 12 residues. The DNA of the CDR3 is TGTGCCAGTAGTACTCCTAACTATGGCTACACCTTC. Translation: CASSTPNYGYTF.

This clone was picked up a small number of times. The chain carries TRBV5-1 and TRBJ2-1; possibly TRBD2 for D (6 bases). Per the germline V gene, CDR1 is SGHRS and CDR2 is YFSETQ. The CDR3 covers 16 residues. Trimming pared 0 bases from V and 15 bases from J, leaving 25 bases between. The CDR3 DNA reads as TGCGCCAGCAGCTTGGAGACGGGAGCTTATAGTCGGTTTCGGTTCTTC. As protein: CASSLETGAYSRFRFF.

The chain has TRBV28 and TRBJ2-7; maybe TRBD2 (6 bases). Germline CDR1 MDHEN, CDR2 SYDVKM. The ends were cut back, 2 bases at V and 2 bases at J, with 13 bases in the middle. The CDR3 is 15 amino acids. CDR3 nucleotide sequence: TGTGCCAGCAGTTTAGTTAGCGGTTTTACCTACGAGCAGTACTTC. Translated: CASSLVSGFTYEQYF.